Listed below are T cell receptor beta chains from one sample, sequenced in a study of pediatric ulcerative colitis. The protocol was immunoSEQ multiplex PCR, while the TCRdb copy is restricted to in-frame clones and leaves out a portion. The table includes about 60,000 clones, about nine tenths detected once. Sequencing was performed on blood. These receptors were obtained from a boy between 10 and 17 years old who was a control in a study of pediatric ulcerative colitis. The CDR3 runs from the conserved cysteine through the conserved F or W. Each record gives: J gene, D gene, V gene, clone size, CDR3 protein, CDR3 DNA. A D gene is named only where the DNA matches it firmly. Only some rows state a clone size, as once, few, many or a class for expanded clones.

TRBJ2-5 | . | TRBV5-1 | . | CASSLGQQETQYF | TGCGCCAGCAGCTTGGGACAACAAGAGACCCAGTACTTC
TRBJ1-1 | TRBD1 | TRBV29-1 | . | CSGRGRNTEAFF | TGCAGCGGCAGGGGGCGGAACACTGAAGCTTTCTTT
TRBJ1-1 | . | TRBV28 | once | CASRPGAPRFTEAFF | TGTGCCAGCAGGCCAGGGGCCCCCCGATTCACTGAAGCTTTCTTT
TRBJ1-2 | . | TRBV6-1 | few | CASSEVFTGYTF | TGTGCCAGCAGTGAAGTTTTTACCGGCTACACCTTC
TRBJ2-2 | . | TRBV5-6 | . | CASSRVVGYNTGELFF | TGTGCCAGCAGCCGGGTCGTGGGCTACAACACCGGGGAGCTGTTTTTT
TRBJ1-4 | TRBD1 | TRBV14 | . | CASRTGGEKLFF | TGTGCCAGCAGGACAGGGGGTGAAAAACTGTTTTTT
TRBJ2-7 | . | TRBV5-1 | . | CASSPFSRVATYEQYF | TGCGCCAGCAGCCCGTTTTCGCGGGTGGCTACCTACGAGCAGTACTTC
TRBJ1-1 | . | TRBV9 | . | CASSVGLGRDTEAFF | TGTGCCAGCAGCGTAGGTCTAGGTAGGGACACTGAAGCTTTCTTT
TRBJ2-7 | . | TRBV7-2 | . | CASRPPGGYEQYF | TGTGCCAGCAGACCCCCCGGGGGCTACGAGCAGTACTTC
TRBJ2-7 | TRBD1 | TRBV27 | . | CASSRPGQGTYEQYF | TGTGCCAGCAGTCGCCCGGGACAGGGTACCTACGAGCAGTACTTC
TRBJ2-5 | TRBD1 | TRBV7-6 | . | CASSLYGGQAPQETQYF | TGTGCCAGCAGCTTATACGGTGGACAGGCTCCTCAAGAGACCCAGTACTTC
TRBJ1-2 | TRBD1 | TRBV14 | . | CASSLPGTANYGYTF | TGTGCCAGCAGCCTGCCGGGGACAGCTAACTATGGCTACACCTTC
TRBJ2-5 | . | TRBV4-1 | . | CASSDRDVQETQYF | TGCGCCAGCAGCGACCGGGACGTACAAGAGACCCAGTACTTC
TRBJ1-4 | . | TRBV28 | . | CASSRAPGWYNEKLFF | TGTGCCAGCAGTAGGGCACCAGGATGGTATAATGAAAAACTGTTTTTT
TRBJ2-7 | TRBD2 | TRBV7-2 | . | CASSLGASLWEGLGEQYF | TGTGCCAGCAGCTTAGGGGCTAGTCTTTGGGAGGGGTTGGGCGAGCAGTACTTC
TRBJ1-4 | TRBD1 | TRBV7-9 | . | CASSLGFRDRRSEKLFF | TGTGCCAGCAGCTTAGGTTTCCGGGACAGGAGATCTGAAAAACTGTTTTTT
TRBJ1-1 | . | TRBV18 | . | CASSLGNLNTEAFF | TGTGCCAGCTCACTCGGGAATTTGAACACTGAAGCTTTCTTT
TRBJ2-1 | . | TRBV9 | . | CASSVGMSEQFF | TGTGCCAGCAGCGTAGGCATGAGTGAGCAGTTCTTC
TRBJ1-4 | TRBD1 | TRBV7-9 | . | CASRLGGGGNEKLFF | TGTGCCAGCAGGTTAGGAGGGGGCGGCAATGAAAAACTGTTTTTT
TRBJ2-1 | TRBD2 | TRBV4-2 | . | CASSQDSSGSSYNEQFF | TGTGCCAGCAGCCAAGATTCCAGCGGGAGCTCCTACAATGAGCAGTTCTTC
TRBJ2-7 | . | TRBV4-3 | . | CASSQDNLYEQYF | TGCGCCAGCAGCCAGGACAATCTCTACGAGCAGTACTTC
TRBJ1-5 | . | TRBV2 | . | CASSEYELGGPQHF | TGTGCCAGCAGTGAATATGAATTGGGTGGGCCCCAGCATTTT
TRBJ2-7 | TRBD2 | TRBV18 | . | CASSPPGLARYEQYF | TGTGCCAGCTCACCTCCGGGACTAGCGCGCTACGAGCAGTACTTC
TRBJ2-3 | . | TRBV6-5 | . | CASSYSNRGTDTQYF | TGTGCCAGCAGTTACTCGAACAGGGGCACAGATACGCAGTATTTT
TRBJ1-1 | . | TRBV19 | . | CASSIARVGNTEAFF | TGTGCCAGTAGTATAGCCAGGGTTGGGAACACTGAAGCTTTCTTT
TRBJ2-3 | . | TRBV27 | . | CASSFRLTDTQYF | TGTGCCAGCAGTTTCAGGCTCACAGATACGCAGTATTTT
TRBJ1-6 | . | TRBV19 | few | CASSIVPQGYSPLHF | TGTGCCAGTAGTATAGTCCCTCAGGGGTATTCACCCCTCCACTTT
TRBJ1-2 | . | TRBV6-5 | . | CASSQQGYGYTF | TGTGCCAGCAGCCAACAGGGTTATGGCTACACCTTC
TRBJ2-4 | . | TRBV5-1 | . | CASSAGTADGAIQYF | TGCGCCAGCAGCGCGGGGACAGCTGATGGGGCCATTCAGTACTTC